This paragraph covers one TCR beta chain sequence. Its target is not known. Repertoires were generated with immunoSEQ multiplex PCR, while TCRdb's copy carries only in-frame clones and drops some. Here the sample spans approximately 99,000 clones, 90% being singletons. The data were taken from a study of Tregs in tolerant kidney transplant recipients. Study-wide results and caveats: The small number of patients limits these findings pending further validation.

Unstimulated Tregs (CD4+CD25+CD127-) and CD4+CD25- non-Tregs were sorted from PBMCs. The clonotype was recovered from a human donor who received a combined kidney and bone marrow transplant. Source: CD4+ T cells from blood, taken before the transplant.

CDR3 bases: TGCGCCAGCAGTCAATCGGACAGGGGCCCCTACGAGCAGTACTTC. Translated: CASSQSDRGPYEQYF. The chain uses TRBV23-1 and TRBJ2-7, with 9 positions matching TRBD1. TRBV23-1 qualifies as an ORF whose function is uncertain. The junction had 2 bases not matched to a gene; V was cut back by 0 bases and J by 2 bases. The CDR3 runs to 15 residues.